This T cell receptor (beta chain) was profiled in a study of cytomegalovirus exposure and HLA in healthy donors. Study conclusions and caveats: Some segments of the V type, notably TRBV6-2 and TRBV6-3, were excluded as indistinguishable.

In the PCR, 60 Vbeta and 13 Jbeta primers were used. The table came from immunoSEQ multiplex PCR; TCRdb's copy has only in-frame clones and leaves some out. The repertoire table contains tens of thousands of clones. Details on this clone: No antigen is known for it.

Looked up from germline, CDR1 is WSHSY and CDR2 is SAAADI. The V segment lost 9 bases and the J segment 6 bases; nucleotides outside the gene matches: 10. The CDR3 contains 14 residues. The clonotype comes from a man aged 50-59 years in good health and CMV-seronegative. This chain uses TRBV10-2 with TRBJ2-1; TRBD1 aligns across 8 bases. Sequencing was done on a sample of PBMCs. The CDR3 loop is CASRTGFLGNEQFF. The CDR3, as DNA: TGCGCCAGTAGGACAGGGTTTTTGGGCAATGAGCAGTTCTTC.